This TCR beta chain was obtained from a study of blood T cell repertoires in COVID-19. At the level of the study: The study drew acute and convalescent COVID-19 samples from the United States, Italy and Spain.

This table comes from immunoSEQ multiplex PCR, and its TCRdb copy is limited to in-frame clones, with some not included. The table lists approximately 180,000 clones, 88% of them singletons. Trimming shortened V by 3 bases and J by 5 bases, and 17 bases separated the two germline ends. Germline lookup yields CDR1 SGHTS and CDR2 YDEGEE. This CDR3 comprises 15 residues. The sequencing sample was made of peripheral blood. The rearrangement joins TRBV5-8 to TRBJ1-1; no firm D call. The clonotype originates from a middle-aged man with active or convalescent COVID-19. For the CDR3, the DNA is TGTGCCAGCAGCTCACTACACCTCCGGGAGACTGAAGCTTTCTTT. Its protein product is CASSSLHLRETEAFF.